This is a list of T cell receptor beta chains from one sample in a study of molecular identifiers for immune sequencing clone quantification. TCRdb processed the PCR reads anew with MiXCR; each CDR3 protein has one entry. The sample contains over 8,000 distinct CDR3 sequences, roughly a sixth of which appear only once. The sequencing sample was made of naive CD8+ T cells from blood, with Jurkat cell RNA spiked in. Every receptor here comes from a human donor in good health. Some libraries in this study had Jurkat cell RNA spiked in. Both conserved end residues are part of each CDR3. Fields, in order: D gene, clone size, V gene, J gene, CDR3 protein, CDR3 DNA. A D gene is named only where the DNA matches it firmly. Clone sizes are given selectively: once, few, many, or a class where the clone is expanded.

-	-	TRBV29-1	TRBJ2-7	CSAGQTYEQYF	TGCAGCGCCGGACAAACCTACGAGCAGTACTTC
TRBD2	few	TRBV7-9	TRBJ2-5	CASSLRLAGVLQEAQYF	TGTGCCAGCAGCTTAAGACTAGCGGGAGTCTTACAAGAGGCCCAGTACTTC
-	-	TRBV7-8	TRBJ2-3	CASRSAQPGTTDTQYF	TGTGCCAGCAGGAGCGCCCAGCCGGGAACCACAGATACGCAGTATTTT
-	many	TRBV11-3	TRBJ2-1	CASSLAGNEQFF	TGTGCCAGCAGCTTAGCGGGGAATGAGCAGTTCTTC
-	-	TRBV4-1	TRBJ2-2	CASSLGVNGELFF	TGCGCCAGCAGCCTAGGGGTTAACGGGGAGCTGTTTTTT
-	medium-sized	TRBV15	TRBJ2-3	CATSRDKFTDTQYF	TGTGCCACCAGCAGGGATAAATTCACAGATACGCAGTATTTT
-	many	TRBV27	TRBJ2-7	CASSLSSRVSYEQYF	TGTGCCAGCAGTTTATCTAGCCGAGTATCCTACGAGCAGTACTTC
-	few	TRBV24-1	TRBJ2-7	CATRRGNEQYF	TGTGCCACCCGCAGGGGTAACGAGCAGTACTTC
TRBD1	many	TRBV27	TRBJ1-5	CASSLGTGLSNQPQHF	TGTGCCAGCAGTTTAGGGACAGGGCTAAGCAATCAGCCCCAGCATTTT
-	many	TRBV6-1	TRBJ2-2	CASSTRGLANTGELFF	TGTGCCAGCAGTACCCGGGGTCTAGCGAACACCGGGGAGCTGTTTTTT
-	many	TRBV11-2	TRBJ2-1	CASSFGRAGPGNEQFF	TGTGCCAGCAGCTTCGGGCGGGCGGGGCCGGGCAATGAGCAGTTCTTC
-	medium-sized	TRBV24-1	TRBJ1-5	CATSDFPRRVSNQPQHF	TGTGCCACCAGTGATTTCCCGCGTCGGGTCAGCAATCAGCCCCAGCATTTT
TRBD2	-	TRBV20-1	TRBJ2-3	CSASPGLAGGGPQDTQYF	TGCAGTGCCTCACCAGGACTAGCGGGAGGTGGGCCCCAAGATACGCAGTATTTT
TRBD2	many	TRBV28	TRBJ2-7	CASSFGTSGNEQYF	TGTGCCAGCAGTTTTGGGACTAGCGGAAACGAGCAGTACTTC
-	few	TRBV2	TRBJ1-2	CASRGVVLYGYTF	TGTGCCAGCAGGGGTGTAGTTCTTTATGGCTACACCTTC
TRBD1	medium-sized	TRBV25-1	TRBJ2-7	CANRTGYYEQYF	TGTGCCAACCGGACAGGGTACTACGAGCAGTACTTC
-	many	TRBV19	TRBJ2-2	CASSTGLHTGELFF	TGTGCCAGTAGTACAGGACTGCACACCGGGGAGCTGTTTTTT
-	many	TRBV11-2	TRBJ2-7	CASSFGDGYEQYF	TGTGCCAGCAGCTTCGGGGACGGCTACGAGCAGTACTTC
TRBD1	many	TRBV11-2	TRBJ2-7	CASSLDRVYEQYF	TGTGCCAGCAGCTTGGACAGGGTCTACGAGCAGTACTTC
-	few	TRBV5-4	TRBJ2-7	CASSPPESPFDEQYF	TGTGCCAGCAGCCCGCCAGAATCGCCGTTCGACGAGCAGTACTTC
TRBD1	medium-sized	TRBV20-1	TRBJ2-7	CSAPHRQGDPYEQYF	TGCAGTGCTCCCCATCGACAGGGAGACCCCTACGAGCAGTACTTC
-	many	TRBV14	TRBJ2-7	CASSQAGRYEQYF	TGTGCCAGCAGCCAAGCCGGGCGGTACGAGCAGTACTTC
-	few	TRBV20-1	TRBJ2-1	CSARDPGEAYNEQFF	TGCAGTGCTAGAGATCCCGGAGAGGCATACAATGAGCAGTTCTTC
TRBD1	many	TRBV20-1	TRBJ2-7	CSARYRDSPYEQYF	TGCAGTGCTAGATACCGGGACAGTCCCTACGAGCAGTACTTC
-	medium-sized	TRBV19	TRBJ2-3	CASMAPVGPDTQYF	TGTGCCAGTATGGCCCCTGTAGGCCCAGATACGCAGTATTTT
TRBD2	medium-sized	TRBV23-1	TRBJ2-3	CASSHRKPWTSGRYTDTQYF	TGCGCCAGCAGTCATCGGAAACCTTGGACTAGCGGGAGGTACACAGATACGCAGTATTTT
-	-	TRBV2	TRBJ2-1	CASSEGGGMSYNEQLF	TGTGCCAGCAGTGAGGGGGGAGGTATGTCCTACAATGAGCAGCTCTTC
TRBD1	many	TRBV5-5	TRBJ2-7	CASSDRVSYEQYF	TGTGCCAGCAGCGACAGGGTCTCCTACGAGCAGTACTTC
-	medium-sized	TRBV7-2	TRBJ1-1	CASSTGWSIEAFF	TGTGCCAGCTCAACAGGATGGAGCATTGAAGCTTTCTTT
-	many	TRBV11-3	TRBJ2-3	CASSTNRISSTDTQYF	TGTGCCAGCAGCACAAACAGGATATCTAGCACAGATACGCAGTATTTT
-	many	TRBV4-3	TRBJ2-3	CASSRSYTDTQYF	TGCGCCAGCAGCCGGAGCTACACAGATACGCAGTATTTT
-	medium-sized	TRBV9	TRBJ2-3	CASSVEGNMLDTQYF	TGTGCCAGCAGCGTGGAGGGAAACATGCTAGATACGCAGTATTTT
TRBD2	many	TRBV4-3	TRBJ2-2	CASSQDPAGLAQNTGELFF	TGCGCCAGCAGCCAAGATCCGGCCGGACTAGCGCAAAACACCGGGGAGCTGTTTTTT
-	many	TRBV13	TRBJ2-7	CASSLSGGGGQYF	TGTGCCAGCAGTCTTAGCGGAGGGGGCGGGCAGTACTTC
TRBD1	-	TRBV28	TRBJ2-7	CASSLSGTGGIEQHF	TGTGCCAGCAGCCTATCCGGGACAGGGGGCATCGAGCAGCACTTC
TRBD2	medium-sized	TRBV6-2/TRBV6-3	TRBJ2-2	CASSALAGGPGPLFF	TGTGCCAGCAGTGCCCTAGCGGGAGGGCCGGGTCCGCTGTTTTTT
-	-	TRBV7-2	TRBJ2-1	CASSSSRSSYNEQFF	TGTGCCAGCAGCTCTAGCAGAAGCTCCTACAATGAGCAGTTCTTC
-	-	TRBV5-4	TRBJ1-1	CASSTNTEAFF	TGTGCCAGCAGCACAAACACTGAAGCTTTCTTT
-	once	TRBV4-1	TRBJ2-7	CASSQGGTTYEQYF	TGCGCCAGCAGCCAAGGCGGGACCACCTACGAGCAGTACTTC
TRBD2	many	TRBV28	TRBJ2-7	CASRGLAGSYEQYF	TGTGCCAGCAGGGGACTAGCGGGATCCTACGAGCAGTACTTC
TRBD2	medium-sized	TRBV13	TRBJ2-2	CASSRLAGVPTGELFF	TGTGCCAGCAGCCGCTTAGCGGGAGTCCCCACCGGGGAGCTGTTTTTT
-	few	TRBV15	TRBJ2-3	CATSRPWDFTDTQYF	TGTGCCACCAGCAGGCCCTGGGACTTCACAGATACGCAGTATTTT
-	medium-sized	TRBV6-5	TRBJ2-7	CASTNGAYEQYF	TGTGCCAGCACCAACGGGGCCTACGAGCAGTACTTC
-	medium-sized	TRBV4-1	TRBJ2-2	CASSLGTPNTGELFF	TGCGCCAGCAGCCTCGGGACCCCGAACACCGGGGAGCTGTTTTTT
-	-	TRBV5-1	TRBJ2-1	CASSFSGRYNEQFF	TGCGCCAGCAGCTTTTCCGGGCGATACAATGAGCAGTTCTTC
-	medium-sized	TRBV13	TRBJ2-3	CASSLFPGVAFTDTQYF	TGTGCCAGCAGCTTATTTCCCGGAGTTGCCTTTACAGATACGCAGTATTTT
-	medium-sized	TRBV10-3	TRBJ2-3	CAISESNTNTQYF	TGTGCCATCAGTGAGTCAAATACCAATACGCAGTATTTT
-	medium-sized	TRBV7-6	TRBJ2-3	CASSSLGTPTDTQYF	TGTGCCAGCAGCTCGCTAGGGACACCCACAGATACGCAGTATTTT